A selection of T cell receptor beta chains follows, all from one sample in a study of blood T cell repertoires in COVID-19. Sequencing was performed with immunoSEQ multiplex PCR; in TCRdb, only in-frame clones are kept and a portion is missing. In the table there are around 220,000 clones, around 86% of which are singletons. Material for sequencing was peripheral blood. Source of these receptors: a man over 45 with acute or convalescent COVID-19. The CDR3 runs from the conserved cysteine through the conserved F or W. A D gene is named only where the DNA matches it firmly. A row's size may be missing; if present it is once, few, many or a size class.

size: -; J: TRBJ2-1; D: -; V: TRBV18; CDR3: CASTTLPGNEQFF; DNA: TGTGCCAGTACCACACTTCCGGGGAATGAGCAGTTCTTC
size: few; J: TRBJ1-1; D: -; V: TRBV7-3; CDR3: CASGKQRNTEAFF; DNA: TGTGCCAGCGGCAAACAGAGGAACACTGAAGCTTTCTTT
size: once; J: TRBJ1-1; D: -; V: TRBV18; CDR3: CASSPRPGGTEAFF; DNA: TGTGCCAGCTCACCACGACCCGGGGGCACTGAAGCTTTCTTT
size: -; J: TRBJ2-2; D: -; V: TRBV5-1; CDR3: CASSLGDYTGELFF; DNA: TGCGCCAGCAGCTTGGGGGACTACACCGGGGAGCTGTTTTTT
size: -; J: TRBJ2-6; D: -; V: TRBV19; CDR3: CASTLGYRARSGANVLTF; DNA: TGTGCCAGTACCCTAGGGTACAGGGCTCGCTCTGGGGCCAACGTCCTGACTTTC
size: -; J: TRBJ2-1; D: TRBD1; V: TRBV5-1; CDR3: CASRAGTGLNEQFF; DNA: TGCGCCAGCAGGGCCGGGACAGGGTTGAATGAGCAGTTCTTC
size: -; J: TRBJ2-2; D: TRBD1; V: TRBV9; CDR3: CASSGGTGDGSGELFF; DNA: TGTGCCAGCAGCGGCGGGACAGGGGACGGGAGCGGGGAGCTGTTTTTT
size: once; J: TRBJ2-2; D: -; V: TRBV5-4; CDR3: CASSSYSGNTGELFF; DNA: TGTGCCAGCAGCTCGTACAGTGGGAACACCGGGGAGCTGTTTTTT
size: -; J: TRBJ1-5; D: -; V: TRBV2; CDR3: CASSGNRNNQPQHF; DNA: TGTGCCAGCAGTGGGAACAGGAACAATCAGCCCCAGCATTTT
size: few; J: TRBJ1-3; D: -; V: TRBV19; CDR3: CASSIVLAGRSGNTIYF; DNA: TGTGCCAGTAGTATAGTTTTGGCAGGCCGCTCTGGAAACACCATATATTTT
size: once; J: TRBJ1-5; D: -; V: TRBV19; CDR3: CASRTVPYSNQPQHF; DNA: TGTGCCAGCAGGACAGTTCCTTATAGCAATCAGCCCCAGCATTTT
size: -; J: TRBJ1-4; D: -; V: TRBV6-2/TRBV6-3; CDR3: CASSPRRFEKLFF; DNA: TGTGCCAGCAGCCCCAGGCGCTTTGAAAAACTGTTTTTT
size: -; J: TRBJ2-7; D: -; V: TRBV6-5; CDR3: CASSQQGYEQYF; DNA: TGTGCCAGCAGTCAACAGGGATACGAGCAGTACTTC
size: -; J: TRBJ2-5; D: TRBD2; V: TRBV9; CDR3: CASSVGGGALKTQYF; DNA: TGTGCCAGCAGCGTAGGCGGGGGGGCACTGAAGACCCAGTACTTC
size: -; J: TRBJ1-5; D: -; V: TRBV6-5; CDR3: CASKRDSNQSQHF; DNA: TGTGCCAGCAAGCGCGATAGCAATCAGTCCCAGCATTTT
size: -; J: TRBJ2-1; D: -; V: TRBV12-5; CDR3: CASGLVSRDEQFF; DNA: TGTGCTAGTGGTTTGGTCTCTAGAGATGAGCAGTTCTTC
size: -; J: TRBJ2-2; D: -; V: TRBV7-9; CDR3: CASSLAGTGELFF; DNA: TGTGCCAGCAGCTTAGCCGGGACCGGGGAGCTGTTTTTT
size: -; J: TRBJ1-2; D: TRBD1; V: TRBV6-5; CDR3: CASSSAGQGAWGGYTF; DNA: TGTGCCAGCAGTTCCGCGGGACAGGGGGCTTGGGGTGGCTACACCTTC
size: once; J: TRBJ1-1; D: -; V: TRBV9; CDR3: CASSERGGRAEAFF; DNA: TGTGCCAGCAGCGAGCGCGGGGGGAGGGCTGAAGCTTTCTTT
size: -; J: TRBJ1-6; D: -; V: TRBV4-1; CDR3: CASSQHSTGSPLHF; DNA: TGCGCCAGCAGCCAACACAGTACGGGGTCACCCCTCCACTTT
size: -; J: TRBJ2-7; D: -; V: TRBV28; CDR3: CASSLFSTGDYEQYF; DNA: TGTGCCAGCAGTTTATTTTCGACAGGAGACTACGAGCAGTACTTC
size: -; J: TRBJ1-1; D: TRBD1; V: TRBV7-9; CDR3: CASSAQGGLTEAFF; DNA: TGTGCCAGCAGCGCGCAGGGGGGACTCACTGAAGCTTTCTTT
size: -; J: TRBJ1-5; D: -; V: TRBV7-2; CDR3: CASSSQPFNQPQHF; DNA: TGTGCCAGCAGCTCACAGCCTTTTAATCAGCCCCAGCATTTT
size: -; J: TRBJ2-7; D: TRBD1; V: TRBV10-3; CDR3: CAISDDRGVYEQYF; DNA: TGTGCCATCAGTGATGACAGGGGGGTCTACGAGCAGTACTTC
size: once; J: TRBJ2-7; D: TRBD1; V: TRBV5-1; CDR3: CASSLGGQGVDEQYF; DNA: TGCGCCAGCAGCTTGGGGGGACAGGGCGTCGACGAGCAGTACTTC
size: -; J: TRBJ2-7; D: -; V: TRBV30; CDR3: CAWSAPSVQYF; DNA: TGTGCCTGGAGTGCCCCAAGCGTGCAGTACTTC
size: -; J: TRBJ2-7; D: TRBD2; V: TRBV5-1; CDR3: CASRSLAGGRLNYEQYF; DNA: TGCGCCAGCAGAAGTCTAGCGGGGGGCCGACTAAACTACGAGCAGTACTTC
size: -; J: TRBJ1-5; D: TRBD1; V: TRBV2; CDR3: CASSWTGSNQPQHF; DNA: TGTGCCAGCAGCTGGACAGGGAGCAATCAGCCCCAGCATTTT
size: once; J: TRBJ1-4; D: TRBD1; V: TRBV25-1; CDR3: CASSEYGQGVSNEKLFF; DNA: TGTGCCAGCAGTGAATACGGACAGGGGGTGTCTAATGAAAAACTGTTTTTT
size: -; J: TRBJ1-1; D: TRBD1; V: TRBV3-1/TRBV3-2; CDR3: CASSQSDRGTEAFF; DNA: TGTGCCAGCAGCCAGTCCGACAGGGGCACTGAAGCTTTCTTT
size: -; J: TRBJ2-3; D: -; V: TRBV5-4; CDR3: CASSRRDLGGTQYF; DNA: TGTGCCAGCAGCCGTCGGGACCTAGGGGGTACGCAGTATTTT
size: few; J: TRBJ2-2; D: TRBD1; V: TRBV9; CDR3: CASSPSTGGLLIGELFF; DNA: TGTGCCAGCAGCCCGAGTACAGGGGGGTTGCTGATCGGGGAGCTGTTTTTT
size: -; J: TRBJ1-6; D: -; V: TRBV18; CDR3: CASSPLDSRSSYNSPLHF; DNA: TGTGCCAGCTCACCCCTAGACAGCAGGAGCTCCTATAATTCACCCCTCCACTTT
size: -; J: TRBJ2-1; D: TRBD1; V: TRBV5-1; CDR3: CASSLARTGLYNEQFF; DNA: TGCGCCAGCAGCTTGGCCCGGACAGGACTCTACAATGAGCAGTTCTTC
size: -; J: TRBJ1-2; D: TRBD1; V: TRBV28; CDR3: CASSFQDRKDGYTF; DNA: TGTGCCAGCAGTTTTCAGGACAGGAAAGATGGCTACACCTTC
size: -; J: TRBJ1-6; D: -; V: TRBV25-1; CDR3: CASRDSSYNSPLHF; DNA: TGTGCCAGCAGGGACAGCTCCTATAATTCACCCCTCCACTTT
size: -; J: TRBJ1-2; D: TRBD1; V: TRBV6-5; CDR3: CASSPRSGGGYGYTF; DNA: TGTGCCAGCAGTCCCCGTTCAGGGGGCGGCTATGGCTACACCTTC
size: -; J: TRBJ1-6; D: -; V: TRBV11-2; CDR3: CASSSDRSNSPLHF; DNA: TGTGCCAGCAGCTCCGACAGGAGTAATTCACCCCTCCACTTT
size: -; J: TRBJ1-6; D: -; V: TRBV5-4; CDR3: CASSLESGNSPLHF; DNA: TGTGCCAGCAGCTTGGAATCAGGGAATTCACCCCTCCACTTT
size: once; J: TRBJ1-4; D: -; V: TRBV18; CDR3: CASSPGQHEKLFF; DNA: TGTGCCAGCTCACCCGGACAGCATGAAAAACTGTTTTTT
size: -; J: TRBJ1-1; D: TRBD1; V: TRBV6-6; CDR3: CASSGWTGPNTEAFF; DNA: TGTGCCAGCAGTGGGTGGACAGGTCCGAACACTGAAGCTTTCTTT
size: -; J: TRBJ1-6; D: -; V: TRBV9; CDR3: CASSLFTGPNSPLHF; DNA: TGTGCCAGCAGCTTATTCACAGGACCTAATTCACCCCTCCACTTT
size: -; J: TRBJ1-1; D: TRBD1; V: TRBV5-6; CDR3: CASSPTGRNTEAFF; DNA: TGTGCCAGCAGCCCGACAGGGAGGAACACTGAAGCTTTCTTT
size: -; J: TRBJ2-1; D: TRBD1; V: TRBV7-6; CDR3: CASSPGQGASIEQFF; DNA: TGTGCCAGCAGCCCAGGACAGGGGGCTAGCATTGAGCAGTTCTTC
size: -; J: TRBJ2-5; D: -; V: TRBV24-1; CDR3: CATSDSSRGQETQYF; DNA: TGTGCCACCAGTGATTCCTCCAGGGGCCAAGAGACCCAGTACTTC
size: -; J: TRBJ1-4; D: TRBD1; V: TRBV5-1; CDR3: CASSTDTKQGEKLFF; DNA: TGCGCCAGCAGCACGGACACAAAACAGGGGGAAAAACTGTTTTTT
size: once; J: TRBJ1-1; D: -; V: TRBV5-4; CDR3: CASSRDLGVLVTEAFF; DNA: TGTGCCAGCAGCCGAGACCTAGGGGTATTGGTCACTGAAGCTTTCTTT
size: -; J: TRBJ1-1; D: TRBD1; V: TRBV9; CDR3: CASSVNRGGRNTEAFF; DNA: TGTGCCAGCAGCGTTAACAGGGGAGGAAGGAACACTGAAGCTTTCTTT
size: -; J: TRBJ2-4; D: TRBD1; V: TRBV27; CDR3: CASSLLGGLAKNIQYF; DNA: TGTGCCAGCAGTTTATTAGGGGGCCTAGCCAAAAACATTCAGTACTTC